This T cell receptor beta chain appears in the sequencing data of a study of a mutant IDH1 vaccine in newly diagnosed glioma. Across the whole study: Vaccines were first given 4-6 weeks after radiotherapy alone, or with temozolomide cycles.

The table came from immunoSEQ multiplex PCR; TCRdb's copy has only in-frame clones and leaves some out. The sample lists under 95,000 clones; 75% to 95% were seen once. This clone was counted once. Its antigen is as yet unknown. Documented time point: week 5, during vaccination. Doses consisted of 300 ug of mutant IDH1 20-mer peptide each, paired with topical imiquimod. Germline CDR1 and CDR2: MNHEY and SMNVEV (reference sequence). V lost 4 bases to trimming and J lost 8 bases; unmatched junction nucleotides: 9. The CDR3 loop spans 16 amino acids. This chain joins TRBV27 and TRBJ2-1; 12 bases map to TRBD2. The specimen comprised PBMCs, sampled from a glioma patient whose treatment included an IDH1 peptide vaccine. The clonotype was recovered from a woman in her 50s with glioma. The CDR3 reads CASSSLLAGGPYEQFF. The CDR3 nucleotides are TGTGCCAGCAGTTCCCTCCTAGCGGGAGGGCCTTATGAGCAGTTCTTC.